This T cell receptor beta chain was obtained from a study of T cells after posttransplantation cyclophosphamide. Study outcomes and limitations: Recipient CMV seropositivity and CMV reactivation strongly tracked TRB clonality.

Busulfan-fludarabine conditioning, marrow transplant, and cyclophosphamide on days +3 and +4 were administered. Of note for this clone: Its antigen is currently unknown.

Clones were sequenced by immunoSEQ multiplex PCR, and TCRdb holds only the in-frame ones, with some missing. Counted here are under 20,000 clones, around 68% occurring once; the ten biggest clones make up 27%. The CDR3 sequence is 16 residues long. V was trimmed by 5 bases and J by 4 bases, leaving 19 bases between them. CDR1 SGHVS and CDR2 FNYEAQ come from the germline V gene. This TCR derives from a young adult male patient who received an allogeneic stem cell transplant from a related donor, was CMV-positive, and had acute GVHD only. Part of the T cell pool may stem from the graft donor. The chain uses TRBV7-6 and TRBJ2-3; TRBD2 is a possible D gene (6 bases). The source was PBMCs, collected after an allogeneic stem cell transplant with post-transplant cyclophosphamide. This CDR3 is CASSTPRPGDADTQYF. CDR3 in DNA: TGTGCCAGCAGCACCCCCCGGCCGGGGGACGCAGATACGCAGTATTTT.